These T cell receptor beta chains were read from a single sample in a study of T cell responses to AZD1222 COVID-19 vaccine. Sequencing used immunoSEQ multiplex PCR; TCRdb keeps in-frame clones, though not all of them. The repertoire holds about 160,000 clones, with about 91% as singletons. The sample here was peripheral blood, taken on day 0 of MenACWY control vaccination. These receptors were collected from an adult in good health. The CDR3 runs from the conserved cysteine through the conserved F or W. A D gene is named only where the DNA matches it firmly. Size is stated for part of the rows, as once, few or many counts, or as a class when the clone is expanded.

d_gene	v_gene	j_gene	len	abundance	CDR3aa	CDR3nt
-	TRBV6-4	TRBJ2-2	14	-	CASSVEARTGELFF	TGTGCCAGCAGTGTGGAGGCCCGCACCGGGGAGCTGTTTTTT
TRBD1	TRBV5-1	TRBJ1-1	14	-	CASRISGGFTEAFF	TGCGCCAGCAGGATATCAGGGGGCTTCACTGAAGCTTTCTTT
-	TRBV10-3	TRBJ1-1	12	-	CAISDSNTEAFF	TGTGCCATCAGTGACAGCAACACTGAAGCTTTCTTT
TRBD1	TRBV19	TRBJ2-2	18	-	CASSSIRSGTGLVGELFF	TGTGCCAGTAGCAGTATTCGGTCCGGGACAGGGTTGGTCGGGGAGCTGTTTTTT
-	TRBV19	TRBJ1-6	14	-	CASTPDRSNSPLHF	TGTGCCAGTACCCCAGACCGCTCCAATTCACCCCTCCACTTT
TRBD2	TRBV6-2/TRBV6-3	TRBJ2-5	16	-	CASSDRSGRGRETQYF	TGTGCCAGCAGCGACCGGAGCGGGAGGGGCAGAGAGACCCAGTACTTC
-	TRBV11-3	TRBJ1-1	14	-	CASSRGGENTEAFF	TGTGCCAGCAGCCGGGGAGGGGAGAACACTGAAGCTTTCTTT
-	TRBV5-1	TRBJ2-5	16	once	CASSLAGRGLGETQYF	TGCGCCAGCAGCTTGGCCGGCAGGGGATTGGGAGAGACCCAGTACTTC
TRBD2	TRBV2	TRBJ2-1	15	once	CASSDRLAGAIEQFF	TGTGCCAGCAGTGATAGATTAGCGGGAGCGATTGAGCAGTTCTTC
-	TRBV13	TRBJ1-3	14	-	CASSIQDMGNTIYF	TGTGCCAGCAGCATCCAGGACATGGGAAACACCATATATTTT
TRBD1	TRBV5-1	TRBJ1-1	13	-	CASSQTGETEAFF	TGCGCCAGCAGCCAGACAGGGGAAACTGAAGCTTTCTTT
-	TRBV15	TRBJ2-1	16	-	CATSSLQGEAKSEQFF	TGTGCCACCAGCAGCCTCCAAGGAGAAGCAAAAAGTGAGCAGTTCTTC
-	TRBV29-1	TRBJ1-1	12	-	CSYGYSNTEAFF	TGCAGCTACGGTTATTCGAACACTGAAGCTTTCTTT
-	TRBV29-1	TRBJ2-7	12	-	CSVKTGSYEQYF	TGCAGCGTCAAGACCGGCTCCTACGAGCAGTACTTC
TRBD1	TRBV19	TRBJ1-5	15	-	CASSGQGDSNQPQHF	TGTGCCAGTAGCGGGCAGGGGGACAGCAATCAGCCCCAGCATTTT
-	TRBV30	TRBJ1-1	16	-	CAWSTPSRFMNTEAFF	TGTGCCTGGAGTACCCCGTCCAGGTTCATGAACACTGAAGCTTTCTTT
TRBD1	TRBV12-3/TRBV12-4	TRBJ2-1	12	-	CASTEQGNEQFF	TGTGCCAGCACCGAACAGGGGAATGAGCAGTTCTTC
TRBD1	TRBV24-1	TRBJ1-5	15	-	CATQSRDRVGGAQHF	TGTGCCACCCAGTCCCGGGACAGGGTCGGCGGGGCCCAGCATTTT
-	TRBV5-1	TRBJ1-4	15	-	CASSFEGPTNEKLFF	TGCGCCAGCAGCTTTGAGGGGCCCACTAATGAAAAACTGTTTTTT
-	TRBV5-4	TRBJ2-5	13	-	CASSFGGGETQYF	TGTGCCAGCAGCTTCGGGGGCGGGGAGACCCAGTACTTC
TRBD1	TRBV11-2	TRBJ1-1	18	-	CASSLGGGTGGAGTEAFF	TGTGCCAGCAGCTTAGGGGGTGGGACAGGGGGCGCCGGGACTGAAGCTTTCTTT
-	TRBV6-5	TRBJ1-2	15	once	CASRPTGVQSHGYTF	TGTGCCAGCAGACCTACAGGCGTCCAGTCCCATGGCTACACCTTC
-	TRBV27	TRBJ1-2	12	-	CASGAFNYGYTF	TGTGCCAGCGGGGCCTTTAACTATGGCTACACCTTC
-	TRBV9	TRBJ1-6	17	-	CASSVEPEVRYNSPLHF	TGTGCCAGCAGCGTAGAACCGGAGGTCCGATATAATTCACCCCTCCACTTT
-	TRBV9	TRBJ1-1	14	few	CASSVGGAVGEAFF	TGTGCCAGCAGCGTAGGGGGGGCAGTAGGCGAAGCTTTCTTT
-	TRBV4-3	TRBJ2-3	15	-	CASSQWKSRQDTQYF	TGCGCCAGCAGCCAGTGGAAGTCTCGACAAGATACGCAGTATTTT
TRBD1	TRBV9	TRBJ1-2	15	-	CASRPTGRGGYGYTF	TGTGCCAGCAGGCCGACAGGGAGGGGTGGCTATGGCTACACCTTC
-	TRBV15	TRBJ2-1	14	-	CATSNTRSPDEQFF	TGTGCCACCAGCAATACCCGCTCGCCGGATGAGCAGTTCTTC
-	TRBV18	TRBJ2-7	12	-	CASSRDTYQQYF	TGTGCCAGCTCAAGGGACACCTACCAGCAGTACTTC
-	TRBV9	TRBJ2-1	14	-	CASSVGNVHNEQFF	TGTGCCAGCAGCGTAGGGAACGTACACAATGAGCAGTTCTTC